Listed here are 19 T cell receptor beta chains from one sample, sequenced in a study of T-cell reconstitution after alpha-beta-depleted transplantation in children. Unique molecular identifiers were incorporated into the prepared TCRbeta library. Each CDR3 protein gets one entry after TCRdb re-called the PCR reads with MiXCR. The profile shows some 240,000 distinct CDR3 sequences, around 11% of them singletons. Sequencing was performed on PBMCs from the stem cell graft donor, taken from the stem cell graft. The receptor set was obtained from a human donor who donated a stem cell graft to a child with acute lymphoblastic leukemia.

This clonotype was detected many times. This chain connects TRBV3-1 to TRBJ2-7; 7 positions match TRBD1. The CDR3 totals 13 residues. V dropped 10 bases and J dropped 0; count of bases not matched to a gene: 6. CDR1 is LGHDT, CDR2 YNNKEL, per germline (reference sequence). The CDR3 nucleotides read TGTGCCACCCAGGACAGGAGCTCCTACGAGCAGTACTTC. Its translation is CATQDRSSYEQYF.

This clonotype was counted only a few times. The CDR3 DNA reads as TGTGCCAGCAGTGAAGCGTACATCACTGAAGCTTTCTTT. It codes for CASSEAYITEAFF. The rearrangement uses TRBV2 and TRBJ1-1; no firm D call. CDR1 is SNHLY, CDR2 FYNNEI, per germline. The CDR3 sequence is 13 residues long. Between the trimmed V and J ends, which lost 0 bases and 4 bases, there was a span of 6 bases.

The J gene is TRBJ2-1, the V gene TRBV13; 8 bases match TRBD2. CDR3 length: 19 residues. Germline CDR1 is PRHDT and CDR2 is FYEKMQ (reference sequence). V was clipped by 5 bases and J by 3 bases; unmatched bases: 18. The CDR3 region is CASSPSPGSGDTYYNEQFF. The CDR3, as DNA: TGTGCCAGCAGCCCGAGTCCAGGTAGCGGGGATACCTACTACAATGAGCAGTTCTTC.

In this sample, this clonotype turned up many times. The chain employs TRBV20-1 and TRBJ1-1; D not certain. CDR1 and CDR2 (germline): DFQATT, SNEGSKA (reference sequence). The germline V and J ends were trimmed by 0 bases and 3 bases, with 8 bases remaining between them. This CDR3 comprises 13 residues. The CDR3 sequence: CSARDQEHTEAFF. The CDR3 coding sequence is TGCAGTGCTAGAGATCAGGAGCACACTGAAGCTTTCTTT.

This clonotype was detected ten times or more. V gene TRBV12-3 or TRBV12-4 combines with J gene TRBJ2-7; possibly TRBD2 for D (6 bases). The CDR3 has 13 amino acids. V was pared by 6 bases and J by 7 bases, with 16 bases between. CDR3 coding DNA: TGTGCCAGCAGCTTCCAGGGCGGAGGGGAGCAGTACTTC. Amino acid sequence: CASSFQGGGEQYF.

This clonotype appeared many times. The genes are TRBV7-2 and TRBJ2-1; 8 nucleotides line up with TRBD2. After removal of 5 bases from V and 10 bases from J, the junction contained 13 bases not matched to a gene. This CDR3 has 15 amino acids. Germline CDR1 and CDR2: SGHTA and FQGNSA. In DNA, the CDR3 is TGTGCCAGCAGCGCCTTGGGACTAGAGGGAGGCGAGCAGTTCTTC. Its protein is CASSALGLEGGEQFF.

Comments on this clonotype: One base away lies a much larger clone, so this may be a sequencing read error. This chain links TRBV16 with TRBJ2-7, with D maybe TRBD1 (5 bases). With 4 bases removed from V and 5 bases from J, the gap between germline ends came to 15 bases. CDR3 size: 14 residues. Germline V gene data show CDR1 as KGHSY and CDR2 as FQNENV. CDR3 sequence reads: CASSPPGRTNEQYF. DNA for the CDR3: TGTGCCAGCAGCCCTCCCGGACGGACAAACGAGCAGTACTTC.

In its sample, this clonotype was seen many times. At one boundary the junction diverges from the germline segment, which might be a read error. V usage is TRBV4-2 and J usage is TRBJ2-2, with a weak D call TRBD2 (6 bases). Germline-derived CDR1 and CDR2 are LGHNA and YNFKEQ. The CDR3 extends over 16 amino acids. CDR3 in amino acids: CASNQGVAANTGELFF. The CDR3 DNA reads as TGTGCCAGCAACCAAGGGGTAGCGGCGAACACCGGGGAGCTGTTTTTT.

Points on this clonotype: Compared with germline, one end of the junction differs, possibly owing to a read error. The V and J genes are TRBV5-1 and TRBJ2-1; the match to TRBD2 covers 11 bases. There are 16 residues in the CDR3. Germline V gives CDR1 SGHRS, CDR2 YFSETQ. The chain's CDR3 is CASSSPIAGGYNERFF. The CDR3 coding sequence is TGCGCCAGCAGCTCCCCAATAGCGGGGGGGTACAATGAGCGGTTCTTC. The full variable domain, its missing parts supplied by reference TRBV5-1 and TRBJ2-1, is KAGVTQTPRYLIKTRGQQVTLSCSPISGHRSVSWYQQTPGQGLQFLFEYFSETQRNKGNFPGRFSGRQFSNSRSEMNVSTLELGDSALYLCASSSPIAGGYNERFFGPGTRLTVL.

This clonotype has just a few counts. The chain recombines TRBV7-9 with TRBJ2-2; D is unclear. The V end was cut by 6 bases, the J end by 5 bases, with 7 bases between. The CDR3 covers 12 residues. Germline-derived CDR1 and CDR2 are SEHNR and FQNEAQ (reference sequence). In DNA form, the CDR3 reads TGTGCCAGCAGGCCCCAGACCGGGGAGCTGTTTTTT. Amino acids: CASRPQTGELFF.

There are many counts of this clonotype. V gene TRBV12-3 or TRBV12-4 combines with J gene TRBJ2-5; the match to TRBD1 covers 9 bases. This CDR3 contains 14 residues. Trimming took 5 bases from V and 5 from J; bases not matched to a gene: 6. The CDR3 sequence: CASSLDRGGETQYF. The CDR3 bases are TGTGCCAGCAGTCTGGACAGGGGAGGTGAGACCCAGTACTTC.

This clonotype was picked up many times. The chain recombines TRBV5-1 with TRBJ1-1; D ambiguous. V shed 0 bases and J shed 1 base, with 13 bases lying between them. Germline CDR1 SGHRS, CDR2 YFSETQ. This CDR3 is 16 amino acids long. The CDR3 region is CASSLDKASRNTEAFF. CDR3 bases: TGCGCCAGCAGCTTGGATAAGGCCTCAAGGAACACTGAAGCTTTCTTT.

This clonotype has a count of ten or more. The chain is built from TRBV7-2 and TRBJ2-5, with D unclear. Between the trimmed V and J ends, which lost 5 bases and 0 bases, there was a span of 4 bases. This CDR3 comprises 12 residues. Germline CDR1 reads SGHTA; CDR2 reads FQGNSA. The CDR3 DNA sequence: TGTGCCAGCAGCCGGTACCAAGAGACCCAGTACTTC. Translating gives CASSRYQETQYF.

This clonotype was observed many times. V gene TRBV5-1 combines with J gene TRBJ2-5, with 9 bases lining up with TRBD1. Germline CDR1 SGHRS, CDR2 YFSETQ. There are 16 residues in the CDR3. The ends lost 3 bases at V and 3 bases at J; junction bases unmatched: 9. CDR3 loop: CASSYRGPGSKETQYF. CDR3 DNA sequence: TGCGCCAGCAGCTACAGGGGGCCCGGTTCCAAAGAGACCCAGTACTTC.

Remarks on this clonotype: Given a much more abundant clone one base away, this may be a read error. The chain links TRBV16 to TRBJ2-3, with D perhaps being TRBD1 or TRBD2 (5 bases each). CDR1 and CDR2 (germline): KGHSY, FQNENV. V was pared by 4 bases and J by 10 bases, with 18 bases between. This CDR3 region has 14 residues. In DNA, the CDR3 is TGTGCCAGCAGCCTCACGGGGCCCCCGAAGGCGCAGTATTTT. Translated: CASSLTGPPKAQYF.

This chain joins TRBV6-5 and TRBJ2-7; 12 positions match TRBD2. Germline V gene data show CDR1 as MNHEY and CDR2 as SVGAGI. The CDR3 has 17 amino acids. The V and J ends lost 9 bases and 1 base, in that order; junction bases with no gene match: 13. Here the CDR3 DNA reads TGTGCCAGGGGAACTCTAGCGGGAGGGCCTATATCCTACGAGCAGTACTTC. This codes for CARGTLAGGPISYEQYF.

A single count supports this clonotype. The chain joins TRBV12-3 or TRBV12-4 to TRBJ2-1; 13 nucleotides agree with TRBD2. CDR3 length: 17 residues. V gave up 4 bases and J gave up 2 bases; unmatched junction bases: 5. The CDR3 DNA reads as TGTGCCAGCAGTTCCCGAGGACTAGCGGGGGCCTACAATGAGCAGTTCTTC. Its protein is CASSSRGLAGAYNEQFF.

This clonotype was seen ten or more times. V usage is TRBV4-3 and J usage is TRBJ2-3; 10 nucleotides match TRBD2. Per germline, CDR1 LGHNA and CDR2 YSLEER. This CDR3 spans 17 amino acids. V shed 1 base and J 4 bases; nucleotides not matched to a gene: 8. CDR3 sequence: CASSQARLAGDPDTQYF. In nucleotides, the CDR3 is TGCGCCAGCAGCCAAGCACGGCTAGCGGGAGACCCAGATACGCAGTATTTT.

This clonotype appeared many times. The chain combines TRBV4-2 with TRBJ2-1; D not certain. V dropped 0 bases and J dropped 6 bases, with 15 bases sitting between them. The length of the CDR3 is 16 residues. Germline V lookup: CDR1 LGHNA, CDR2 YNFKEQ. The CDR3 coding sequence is TGTGCCAGCAGCCAAGATAAAGGGCCATCTGTCAATGAGCAGTTCTTC. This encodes CASSQDKGPSVNEQFF.